These 24 T cell receptor beta chains came from one sample sequenced in a study of blood T cells in healthy people across ages. Together with a sample-barcoded 5' primer, a J-beta primer mix was included in a second PCR lasting about 7 to 11 cycles. TCRdb re-derived calls from the 5' RACE reads in MiXCR, one entry per CDR3 protein. The top ten clones hold 7% to 9% of a sample with about 1,500,000 distinct CDR3 sequences, about 28% of them seen once. Material for sequencing was blood. These receptors originate from a woman younger than 45 in good health.

This rearrangement joins TRBV20-1 to TRBJ2-1; no clear D gene. The CDR3 consists of 12 residues. Trimming removed 7 bases from V and 4 bases from J, with 11 bases in between. Per the germline V gene, CDR1 is DFQATT and CDR2 is SNEGSKA (reference sequence). CDR3 in amino acids: CSVNGQYNEQFF. Here the CDR3 DNA reads TGCAGTGTAAACGGCCAGTACAATGAGCAGTTCTTC.

This clonotype turned up a few times. CDR3 in amino acids: CASSQLGGRGETQYF. As DNA, the CDR3 is TGCGCCAGCAGCCAACTTGGAGGGCGGGGAGAGACCCAGTACTTC. V is TRBV4-1 and J is TRBJ2-5, with D possibly matching TRBD2 (6 bases). Trimming cost V 2 bases and J 4 bases, with 14 bases left between them. From germline, CDR1 is MGHRA and CDR2 YSYEKL. The CDR3 is 15 amino acids.

In regard to this clonotype: This could be a read error, since a much larger clone is one nucleotide away. The rearrangement links TRBV28 to TRBJ2-3, with D perhaps assigned TRBD1 or TRBD2 (5 bases each). Germline CDR1 and CDR2: MDHEN and SYDVKM. The CDR3 loop spans 15 amino acids. In nucleotides, the CDR3 is TGTGCCAGCAGGAATAGGGCAGGGAGCACAGATACGCGGTATTTT. Amino acids: CASRNRAGSTDTRYF.

The rearrangement uses TRBV7-2 and TRBJ2-5; 7 bases line up with TRBD2. With 2 bases clipped from V and 5 bases from J, the junction kept 5 bases outside the gene matches. CDR1 and CDR2 (germline): SGHTA, FQGNSA. The CDR3 contains 14 residues. CDR3 loop: CASSLWEGGETQYF. DNA of the CDR3: TGTGCCAGCAGCTTATGGGAGGGAGGGGAGACCCAGTACTTC.

The chain combines TRBV10-3 with TRBJ2-1; D is uncertain. The CDR3 totals 11 residues. Germline V gives CDR1 ENHRY, CDR2 SYGVKD. V lost 4 bases, J lost 10 bases, and 8 bases lay in between. The CDR3 bases are TGTGCCATCAGTGGTTTCGTCGAGCAGTTCTTC. Amino acid sequence: CAISGFVEQFF.

The sample holds many counts of this clonotype. V usage is TRBV7-2 and J usage is TRBJ2-5; 11 nucleotides agree with TRBD2. The germline V gene has CDR1 SGHTA and CDR2 FQGNSA. The CDR3 sequence is 14 residues long. V was clipped by 5 bases and J by 11 bases; unmatched bases: 10. DNA for the CDR3: TGTGCCAGCAGCGTGGGGACTAGCGGCCGGGGGCAGTACTTC. Its protein product is CASSVGTSGRGQYF.

The rearrangement links TRBV11-2 to TRBJ1-1; D possibly corresponds to TRBD1 (5 bases). Germline loops: CDR1 SGHAT, CDR2 FQNNGV. This CDR3 spans 13 amino acids. Trimming stripped 0 bases from V and 8 bases from J, with 10 bases between. As DNA, the CDR3 is TGTGCCAGCAGCTTAGAATCTGGGGCCGAAGCTTTCTTT. Translated: CASSLESGAEAFF.

In this sample, this clonotype turned up a few times. V gene TRBV20-1 combines with J gene TRBJ2-3; D call uncertain. The V end was cut by 6 bases, the J end by 0 bases, with 13 bases between. This CDR3 is 14 amino acids long. CDR1 is DFQATT and CDR2 is SNEGSKA in the germline V gene (reference sequence). In DNA form, the CDR3 reads TGCAGTGCCAGCCCAGCTTCTAGCACAGATACGCAGTATTTT. As protein: CSASPASSTDTQYF.

The chain has TRBV11-2 and TRBJ2-7, with TRBD1 identical over 9 bases. The trim removed 0 bases at V and 3 bases at J, leaving 9 bases unmatched. The CDR3 contains 17 residues. CDR1 is SGHAT and CDR2 is FQNNGV in the germline V gene. CDR3 nucleotide sequence: TGTGCCAGCAGCTTAGATTCCGGACAGGGGATCAGCTACGAGCAGTACTTC. Its protein is CASSLDSGQGISYEQYF.

The chain has TRBV12-3 or TRBV12-4 and TRBJ1-2; D gene uncertain. The CDR3 sequence is 13 residues long. V lost 4 bases, J lost 3 bases, and 9 bases lay in between. The CDR3 DNA reads TGTGCCAGCAGTTCCCGACGGGACTATGGCTACACCTTC. This codes for CASSSRRDYGYTF.

On this clonotype itself: At one end, the junction sequence differs from germline, possibly due to a read error. For the CDR3, the DNA is TGCAGTACTAGCCCAGAACCCTCTGGGGCCAACGTCCTGACTTTC. Translating gives CSTSPEPSGANVLTF. V usage is TRBV20-1 and J usage is TRBJ2-6; maybe TRBD2 (6 bases). The CDR3 contains 15 residues. Per the germline V gene, CDR1 is DFQATT and CDR2 is SNEGSKA (reference sequence).

To note about this clonotype: The junction departs from the called germline gene at one end, perhaps through a read error. V is TRBV7-2 and J is TRBJ2-1, with D unresolved. The CDR3 is made up of 13 amino acids. Germline CDR1 and CDR2: SGHTA and FQGNSA. CDR3 nucleotides: TGTGCCGGCAGCTTACCCGGTTACAATGAGCAGTTCTTC. Protein sequence: CAGSLPGYNEQFF.

Note on this clonotype: One end of the junction fails to match germline, which may point to a read error. The chain combines TRBV20-1 with TRBJ2-6; D possibly corresponds to TRBD1 (5 bases). In germline, CDR1 is DFQATT, CDR2 SNEGSKA (reference sequence). This CDR3 comprises 14 residues. The CDR3 here is CSARVPTGANVPTF. DNA of the CDR3: TGCAGTGCTAGAGTCCCCACTGGGGCCAACGTCCCGACTTTC.

With regard to this clonotype: One base away lies a much larger clone, so this may be a sequencing read error. The chain carries TRBV7-9 and TRBJ2-4; D remains unclear. The J call may be wrong; the DNA end is better matched by TRBJ2-1. This CDR3 has 13 residues. In germline, CDR1 is SEHNR, CDR2 FQNEAQ (reference sequence). In DNA, the CDR3 is TGTGCCAGCAGCTCCGTAGCCAAAAACATTCAGTTCTTC. This encodes CASSSVAKNIQFF.

About this clonotype: A junction boundary mismatches the germline segment, possibly from a read error. The CDR3 sequence: CACRVSGAYEQYF. As DNA, the CDR3 is TGTGCCTGCAGGGTTAGCGGGGCCTACGAGCAGTACTTC. The J gene is TRBJ2-5, the V gene TRBV12-3 or TRBV12-4, with TRBD2 identical over 8 bases. The end of the DNA fits TRBJ2-7 better, so the J call may be wrong. This CDR3 is 13 amino acids long.

This chain uses TRBV9 with TRBJ1-1, with 7 bases that match TRBD1. V was pared by 4 bases and J by 0 bases, with 6 bases of the junction left unmatched. The germline CDR1 and CDR2 sequences are SGDLS and YYNGEE. CDR3 size: 15 residues. CDR3 DNA sequence: TGTGCCAGCAGCTCAGAGGGACAGCTGAACACTGAAGCTTTCTTT. The encoded protein is CASSSEGQLNTEAFF.

J is TRBJ2-1 and V is TRBV4-1; D might be TRBD1 or TRBD2, each matching 7 bases. V dropped 0 bases and J dropped 4 bases, with 16 bases sitting between them. Germline CDR1 is MGHRA and CDR2 is YSYEKL. This CDR3 contains 17 residues. The CDR3 nucleotides are TGCGCCAGCAGCCAAGATAGGGGAGGGACAGAATACAATGAGCAGTTCTTC. It codes for CASSQDRGGTEYNEQFF.

As concerns this clonotype: Sequence at one end of the junction differs from germline and may be a read error. This CDR3 reads CASSSYSNKQFF. CDR3 bases: TGCGCCAGCAGCTCGTACAGCAATAAGCAGTTCTTC. The chain carries TRBV5-1 and TRBJ2-1, with D unclear. Germline CDR1 and CDR2: SGHRS and YFSETQ. This CDR3 has 12 amino acids. The full variable domain, with the rest looked up from reference TRBV5-1 and TRBJ2-1, is KAGVTQTPRYLIKTRGQQVTLSCSPISGHRSVSWYQQTPGQGLQFLFEYFSETQRNKGNFPGRFSGRQFSNSRSEMNVSTLELGDSALYLCASSSYSNKQFFGPGTRLTVL.

V is TRBV3-1 and J is TRBJ2-5, with 10 bases aligning to TRBD2. The CDR3 sequence is 12 residues long. Germline CDR1 reads LGHDT; CDR2 reads YNNKEL (reference sequence). The trim removed 2 bases at V and 9 bases at J, leaving 0 bases unmatched. CDR3 region: CASSQSGGAQYF. CDR3 coding DNA: TGTGCCAGCAGCCAAAGCGGGGGGGCCCAGTACTTC.

This clonotype was seen a handful of times. CDR3 loop: CASSSPRFLPVGTQYF. CDR3 in DNA: TGTGCCAGCAGTTCCCCCAGATTCCTTCCGGTTGGGACGCAGTATTTT. This chain links TRBV28 with TRBJ2-3, with D unclear. V shed 4 bases and J shed 9 bases, with 23 bases lying between them. CDR3 size: 16 residues. Per germline, CDR1 MDHEN and CDR2 SYDVKM.

The chain uses TRBV5-5 and TRBJ2-5; D possibly matches TRBD1 or TRBD2 (5 bases each). The CDR3 extends over 16 amino acids. CDR1 SGHKS and CDR2 YYEKEE come from the germline V gene (reference sequence). Trimming pared 4 bases from V and 1 base from J, leaving 17 bases between. The CDR3 nucleotides are TGTGCCAGCAGCCCGCTCGAGGGACCGACCCAAGAGACCCAGTACTTC. This codes for CASSPLEGPTQETQYF.

The chain has TRBV4-3 and TRBJ2-1, with D perhaps TRBD2 (6 bases). The CDR3 extends over 17 amino acids. The V and J ends lost 4 bases and 0 bases respectively, with 16 bases between them. Germline CDR1 and CDR2: LGHNA and YSLEER. CDR3 nucleotide sequence: TGCGCCAGCAGCCGCCACCGGGACTCATTCTCCTACAATGAGCAGTTCTTC. This gives the protein CASSRHRDSFSYNEQFF.

This clonotype turned up a few times. The chain carries TRBV2 and TRBJ1-5; weak D call: TRBD1 (5 bases). Trimming pared 11 bases from V and 4 bases from J, leaving 18 bases between. CDR1 is SNHLY and CDR2 is FYNNEI in the germline V gene. The CDR3 contains 14 residues. For the CDR3, the DNA is TGTGCCTCCCGGGGGGAGGTAGTGAATCAGCCCCAGCATTTT. Protein sequence: CASRGEVVNQPQHF.

This clonotype was found a few times. The rearrangement links TRBV28 to TRBJ1-5; D gene unclear. CDR1 and CDR2 from the germline V gene are MDHEN and SYDVKM. This CDR3 comprises 15 residues. The V end lost 7 bases, the J end lost 4 bases, and 17 bases lay between the germline ends. The CDR3 nucleotides are TGTGCCAGCATCGCGTTTGTCAGTAGAAATCAGCCCCAGCATTTT. It translates to CASIAFVSRNQPQHF.